This T cell receptor beta chain came from a study of CD8+ T cells in alopecia areata. V lost 4 bases and J 4 bases, leaving 13 bases between the germline ends. Germline V gene lookup returns CDR1 MNHEY and CDR2 SMNVEV (reference sequence). The length of the CDR3 is 15 residues. Extraction and reverse transcription of RNA yielded cDNA as the sequencing template. Generated by immunoSEQ multiplex PCR, the TCRdb table keeps only in-frame clones and is missing some. The data show roughly 200,000 clones, with just over 55% seen just once and roughly 5% held by the top ten. The material sequenced was CD8+ T cells sorted from blood. V usage is TRBV27 and J usage is TRBJ1-4; D is unclear. The source of this sequence is a human donor in good health. CDR3 bases: TGTGCCAGCAGTTCCGAGGTCGCGGATAATGAAAAACTGTTTTTT. Translating gives CASSSEVADNEKLFF.